Listed here are 19 T cell receptor beta chains from one sample, sequenced in a study of monozygotic twins with inflammatory bowel disease. TCRdb reprocessed the 5' RACE reads and keeps a single row for each CDR3 protein, giving no DNA. The repertoire table contains about 440,000 distinct CDR3 sequences. Sequencing was done on a sample of blood. Every receptor here comes from a human donor with ulcerative colitis or Crohn's disease, or a healthy co-twin of an affected twin (not recorded which).

The chain has TRBV20-1 and TRBJ2-3; the TRBD1 assignment by TCRdb is unverifiable without DNA. The germline CDR1 and CDR2 sequences are DFQATT and SNEGSKA (reference sequence). The CDR3 contains 13 residues. The CDR3 here is CSAHQGGSDTQYF.

The chain employs TRBV9 and TRBJ2-1. Germline V CDR1 and CDR2: SGDLS, YYNGEE. The CDR3 length is 15 residues. The CDR3 sequence is CASSVWVSSYNEQFF.

The chain joins TRBV20-1 to TRBJ2-1; the TRBD2 assignment by TCRdb is unverifiable without DNA. The CDR3 consists of 15 residues. CDR1 and CDR2 (germline): DFQATT, SNEGSKA (reference sequence). The CDR3 loop is CSAASGRDSYNELFF.

The J gene is TRBJ1-1, the V gene TRBV4-1; TCRdb proposes TRBD1, but this gene call is untestable without DNA. This CDR3 spans 15 amino acids. Germline values: CDR1 MGHRA, CDR2 YSYEKL. The CDR3 sequence is CASSQGVGTGVEAFF.

The chain couples TRBV4-1 to TRBJ1-1; without DNA, the TCRdb call of TRBD1 cannot be checked. The germline CDR1 and CDR2 sequences are MGHRA and YSYEKL. CDR3 length equals 19 residues. The chain's CDR3 is CASSQDGTQGLSMNTEAFF.

The V call is TRBV15, the J call TRBJ1-1; no DNA is available, so the TRBD1 call from TCRdb remains unchecked. Per the germline V gene, CDR1 is LNHNV and CDR2 is YYDKDF (reference sequence). CDR3 length: 16 amino acids. The CDR3 reads CATSRGGVQRNTEAFF.

The chain uses TRBV19 and TRBJ1-3; TCRdb picks TRBD1, but there is no DNA to check that call. CDR1 LNHDA and CDR2 SQIVND come from the germline V gene (reference sequence). The CDR3 is 16 residues long. The CDR3 loop reads CASSIRQGKAGNTIYF. Full variable domain (remainder filled in from reference TRBV19 and TRBJ1-3): DGGITQSPKYLFRKEGQNVTLSCEQNLNHDAMYWYRQDPGQGLRLIYYSQIVNDFQKGDIAEGYSVSREKKESFPLTVTSAQKNPTAFYLCASSIRQGKAGNTIYFGEGSWLTVV.

The chain combines TRBV7-6 with TRBJ2-7; TCRdb picks TRBD1, but there is no DNA to check that call. The germline CDR1 and CDR2 sequences are SGHVS and FNYEAQ. CDR3 size: 13 residues. The CDR3 region is CASSPGPGTEQYF.

The V gene is TRBV24-1, the J gene TRBJ2-7; TCRdb proposes TRBD1, but this gene call is untestable without DNA. Germline CDR1 KGHDR, CDR2 SFDVKD. The CDR3 is made up of 15 amino acids. CDR3 sequence reads: CATSDPADPVGEQYF.

This chain joins TRBV20-1 and TRBJ2-7; TCRdb's D gene call, TRBD1, goes unchecked for lack of DNA. The CDR3 covers 18 residues. CDR1 and CDR2 (germline): DFQATT, SNEGSKA (reference sequence). The chain's CDR3 is CSARDYGPDRGSDYEQYF.

The chain combines TRBV6-1 with TRBJ2-7; TCRdb outputs TRBD2, but without DNA this stays unchecked. The germline gives CDR1 MNHNS, CDR2 SASEGT. The CDR3 contains 16 residues. The CDR3 protein is CASSPWGRTSGGLLYF.

The V and J genes are TRBV3-1 and TRBJ2-7; the D call of TRBD1 rests on TCRdb alone, since no DNA is present to check it. This CDR3 comprises 14 residues. CDR1 is LGHDT, CDR2 YNNKEL, per germline (reference sequence). The CDR3 is CASSRGRFGGEQYF.

The V call is TRBV5-1, the J call TRBJ2-1; TCRdb names TRBD1, which stays unverified in the absence of DNA. Looked up from germline, CDR1 is SGHRS and CDR2 is YFSETQ. CDR3 length: 19 amino acids. CDR3 amino acids: CASSPGPGQGARTYNEQFF.

The V call is TRBV20-1, the J call TRBJ2-5; TCRdb selects TRBD1, and the lack of DNA leaves this call unchecked. This CDR3 is built from 15 residues. Germline-derived CDR1 and CDR2 are DFQATT and SNEGSKA (reference sequence). The CDR3 reads CSARPGTGLQETQYF.

The genes are TRBV5-1 and TRBJ2-1; TCRdb designates TRBD1, a call that cannot be tested without DNA. Looked up from germline, CDR1 is SGHRS and CDR2 is YFSETQ. The CDR3 spans 13 residues. The chain's CDR3 is CASSPGQPNEQFF. The full variable domain, with the rest looked up from reference TRBV5-1 and TRBJ2-1, is KAGVTQTPRYLIKTRGQQVTLSCSPISGHRSVSWYQQTPGQGLQFLFEYFSETQRNKGNFPGRFSGRQFSNSRSEMNVSTLELGDSALYLCASSPGQPNEQFFGPGTRLTVL.

The chain has TRBV20-1 and TRBJ2-7; lacking DNA, the TRBD2 call made by TCRdb goes unchecked. The CDR3 spans 15 residues. CDR1 is DFQATT and CDR2 is SNEGSKA in the germline V gene (reference sequence). The CDR3 sequence is CSARALRDYSYEQYF.

This chain's CDR3 is CATSDRGRDNEQFF. This chain uses TRBV24-1 with TRBJ2-1; TCRdb reports TRBD1, a call that lacks DNA to check it against. This CDR3 comprises 14 residues. Germline V CDR1 and CDR2: KGHDR, SFDVKD.

J is TRBJ2-7 and V is TRBV29-1; TCRdb lists TRBD1, though no DNA is available to test this call. This CDR3 is built from 12 residues. Germline CDR1 SQVTM, CDR2 ANQGSEA. This CDR3 is CSAQGEGYEQYF.

The V gene is TRBV12-3 or TRBV12-4, the J gene TRBJ2-7. The CDR3 spans 13 residues. CDR3 amino acids: CASSNRGSYEQYF.